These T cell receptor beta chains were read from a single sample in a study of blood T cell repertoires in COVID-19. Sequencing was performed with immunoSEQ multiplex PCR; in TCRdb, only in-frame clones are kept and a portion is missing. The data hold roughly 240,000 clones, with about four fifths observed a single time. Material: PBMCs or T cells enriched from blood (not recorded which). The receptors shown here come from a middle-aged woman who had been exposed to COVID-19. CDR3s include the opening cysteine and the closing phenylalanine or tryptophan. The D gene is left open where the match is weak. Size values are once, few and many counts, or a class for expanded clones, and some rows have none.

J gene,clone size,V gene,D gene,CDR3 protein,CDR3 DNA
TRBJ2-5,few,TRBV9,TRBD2,CASSFQSSGGGTQYF,TGTGCCAGCAGCTTCCAATCTAGCGGGGGAGGGACCCAGTACTTC
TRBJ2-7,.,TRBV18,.,CASSPPASGLSYEQYF,TGTGCCAGCTCACCACCGGCGTCAGGGTTGTCCTACGAGCAGTACTTC
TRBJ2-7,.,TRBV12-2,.,CASRTRQGKFYEQYF,TGTGCAAGTCGCACCCGACAGGGGAAATTTTACGAGCAGTACTTC
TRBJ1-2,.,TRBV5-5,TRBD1,CASSPAGGNYGYTF,TGTGCCAGCAGCCCGGCAGGGGGAAACTATGGCTACACCTTC
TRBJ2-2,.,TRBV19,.,CASSIIGRGGLNTGELFF,TGTGCCAGTAGTATCATAGGAAGGGGGGGCCTGAACACCGGGGAGCTGTTTTTT
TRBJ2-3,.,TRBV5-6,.,CASSSPLRGHTDTQYF,TGTGCCAGCAGCTCGCCTTTACGGGGACACACAGATACGCAGTATTTT
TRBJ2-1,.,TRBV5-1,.,CASSLVLNEQFF,TGCGCCAGCAGCTTGGTTCTGAATGAGCAGTTCTTC
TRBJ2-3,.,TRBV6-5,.,CASSRPGSTDTQYF,TGTGCCAGCAGCCGACCGGGTTCCACAGATACGCAGTATTTT
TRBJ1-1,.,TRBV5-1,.,CASSFEGEAFF,TGCGCCAGCAGCTTCGAGGGAGAAGCTTTCTTT
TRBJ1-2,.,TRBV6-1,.,CASSEWNREGYTF,TGTGCCAGCAGTGAATGGAACAGGGAGGGCTACACCTTC
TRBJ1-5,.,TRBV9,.,CASSVGSGNQPQHF,TGTGCCAGCAGCGTAGGCAGCGGCAATCAGCCCCAGCATTTT
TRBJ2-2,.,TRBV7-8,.,CASSHYRGYQTNTGELFF,TGTGCCAGCAGCCATTATAGAGGGTATCAGACAAACACCGGGGAGCTGTTTTTT
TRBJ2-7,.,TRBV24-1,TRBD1,CATQSGQGNEQYF,TGTGCCACCCAGTCGGGACAGGGGAACGAGCAGTACTTC
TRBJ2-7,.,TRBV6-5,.,CASSSPSTGAYEQYF,TGTGCCAGCAGTTCACCGTCGACAGGAGCCTACGAGCAGTACTTC
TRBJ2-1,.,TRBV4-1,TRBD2,CASSHLAGGDNEQFF,TGCGCCAGCAGCCATTTAGCGGGGGGGGACAATGAGCAGTTCTTC
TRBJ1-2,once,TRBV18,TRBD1,CASSPSVGTGYGYTF,TGTGCCAGCTCACCGTCTGTAGGGACAGGCTATGGCTACACCTTC
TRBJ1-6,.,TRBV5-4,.,CASSSGQSYNSPLHF,TGTGCCAGCAGCTCCGGACAGTCCTATAATTCACCCCTCCACTTT
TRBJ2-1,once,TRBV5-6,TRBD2,CASSSLAGGPLSYNEQFF,TGTGCCAGCAGCTCACTAGCGGGGGGTCCCCTCTCCTACAATGAGCAGTTCTTC
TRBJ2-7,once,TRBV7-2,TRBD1,CASSYSGTGASYEQYF,TGTGCCAGCAGCTACTCCGGGACAGGGGCCTCCTACGAGCAGTACTTC
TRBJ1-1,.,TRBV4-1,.,CASSLRANGPEAFF,TGCGCCAGCAGCCTCAGGGCCAATGGACCGGAAGCTTTCTTT
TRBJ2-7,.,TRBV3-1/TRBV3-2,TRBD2,CASSQALPTRGESYEQYF,TGTGCCAGCAGCCAAGCCCTGCCCACACGGGGGGAATCCTACGAGCAGTACTTC
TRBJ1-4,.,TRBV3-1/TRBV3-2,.,CASSQDDRSNEKLFF,TGTGCCAGCAGCCAAGATGACAGGTCAAATGAAAAACTGTTTTTT
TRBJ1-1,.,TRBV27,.,CASSPTHRRMNTEAFF,TGTGCCAGCAGTCCAACTCACAGAAGAATGAACACTGAAGCTTTCTTT
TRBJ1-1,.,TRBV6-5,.,CASSYARYVNTEAFF,TGTGCCAGCAGTTACGCCAGGTACGTGAACACTGAAGCTTTCTTT
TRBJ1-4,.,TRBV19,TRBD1,CASKHRGEKLFF,TGTGCCAGTAAGCACAGGGGGGAAAAACTGTTTTTT
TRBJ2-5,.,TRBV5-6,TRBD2,CASSPRRLAGILETQYF,TGTGCCAGCAGTCCCCGTAGGCTAGCGGGGATATTGGAGACCCAGTACTTC
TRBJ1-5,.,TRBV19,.,CASSVAGPNQPQHF,TGTGCCAGTAGTGTCGCAGGTCCTAATCAGCCCCAGCATTTT
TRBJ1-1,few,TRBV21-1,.,CASSISSRDRGQNTEAFF,TGTGCCAGCAGCATATCATCGCGGGACAGGGGGCAGAACACTGAAGCTTTCTTT
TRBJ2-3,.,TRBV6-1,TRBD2,CASSDHGGKGDTQYF,TGTGCCAGCAGTGACCACGGGGGGAAGGGAGATACGCAGTATTTT
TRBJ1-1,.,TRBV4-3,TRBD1,CASSQGERTGNTEAFF,TGCGCCAGCAGCCAAGGGGAGCGGACAGGGAACACTGAAGCTTTCTTT
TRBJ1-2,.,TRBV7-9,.,CASSFRGRESNYGYTF,TGTGCCAGCAGCTTCAGGGGTCGAGAGTCTAACTATGGCTACACCTTC
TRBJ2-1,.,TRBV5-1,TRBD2,CASSYGGAVNQNEQFF,TGCGCCAGCAGTTACGGGGGGGCCGTTAATCAGAATGAGCAGTTCTTC
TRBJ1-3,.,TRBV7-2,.,CASSLSPGRSGNTIYF,TGTGCCAGCAGCTTATCTCCCGGTCGCTCTGGAAACACCATATATTTT
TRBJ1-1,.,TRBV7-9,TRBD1,CASSSGQGDTEAFF,TGTGCCAGCAGCTCCGGACAGGGGGACACTGAAGCTTTCTTT
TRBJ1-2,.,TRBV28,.,CASSLEQGGYGYTF,TGTGCCAGCAGTTTGGAGCAGGGAGGATATGGCTACACCTTC
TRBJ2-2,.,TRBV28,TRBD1,CASRPPGTGTGELFF,TGTGCCAGCAGACCCCCCGGGACAGGGACCGGGGAGCTGTTTTTT
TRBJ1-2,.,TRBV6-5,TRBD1,CASRVDRGQGYTF,TGTGCCAGCAGAGTTGACAGGGGGCAGGGCTACACCTTC
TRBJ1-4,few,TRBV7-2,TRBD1,CASSLSDRGHEKLFF,TGTGCCAGCAGCTTAAGCGACAGGGGGCATGAAAAACTGTTTTTT